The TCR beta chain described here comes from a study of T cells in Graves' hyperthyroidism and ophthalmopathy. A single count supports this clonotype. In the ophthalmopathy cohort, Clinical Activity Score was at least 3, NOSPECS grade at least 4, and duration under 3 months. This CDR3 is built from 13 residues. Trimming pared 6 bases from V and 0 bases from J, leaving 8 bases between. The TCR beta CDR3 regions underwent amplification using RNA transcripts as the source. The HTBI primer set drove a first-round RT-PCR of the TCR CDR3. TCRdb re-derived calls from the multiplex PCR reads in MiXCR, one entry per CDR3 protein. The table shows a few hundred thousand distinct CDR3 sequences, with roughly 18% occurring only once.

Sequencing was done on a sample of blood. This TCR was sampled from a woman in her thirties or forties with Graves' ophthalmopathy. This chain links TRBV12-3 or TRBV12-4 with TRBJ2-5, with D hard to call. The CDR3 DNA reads TGTGCCAGCAGAAAAGGGCACCAAGAGACCCAGTACTTC. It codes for CASRKGHQETQYF.